The 32 T cell receptor beta chains reported below all come from one sample, sequenced in a study of cytomegalovirus exposure and HLA in healthy donors (dated by TCRdb to about 2017). The receptor library was made with the immunoSEQ multiplex PCR assay. Drawn from immuneACCESS, this table holds only the in-frame rearrangements with V and J called that TCRdb kept. Clones are partly lost; checked studies trace under half to an unresolved V gene and leave the rest unexplained. For this sample there are about 88,000 clones; approximately 81% appear just once. The top ten clonotypes cover 9.5% to 13% of the sample. Input material: PBMCs. The origin of the receptors is a woman under 30 in good health and CMV-seropositive.

In its sample, this clone is medium-sized (0.01 to 0.1%). The chain joins TRBV4-3 to TRBJ2-7; 7 positions agree with TRBD1. Per germline, CDR1 LGHNA and CDR2 YSLEER. The CDR3 sequence is 15 residues long. Trimming cost V 0 bases and J 4 bases; bases outside gene matches: 6. Written as DNA, the CDR3 is TGCGCCAGCAGCCAAGAGGACAGGCTTGATTACGAGCAGTACTTC. Amino acid sequence: CASSQEDRLDYEQYF.

The V call is TRBV28, the J call TRBJ1-6; D unclear. Germline V lookup: CDR1 MDHEN, CDR2 SYDVKM. V was pared by 2 bases and J by 10 bases, with 12 bases between. There are 14 residues in the CDR3. The CDR3 DNA reads TGTGCCAGCAGTTTAGCCCAGGATGGCTCACCCCTCCACTTT. As protein: CASSLAQDGSPLHF.

For this clone: One end of the junction fails to match germline, which may point to a read error. The chain carries TRBV14 and TRBJ2-7; D may be TRBD1 (5 bases). The germline V gene encodes CDR1 SGHDN and CDR2 FVKESK. This CDR3 has 16 amino acids. CDR3 nucleotides: TGTGCCAGCAGCCTCTCGAGAGGTACAGGATTACGAGACTGGGGCTTC. Encoded protein: CASSLSRGTGLRDWGF.

This clone showed up just once. The chain has TRBV6-5 and TRBJ1-6; possible D gene TRBD1, 5 bases. CDR3 size: 15 residues. Germline CDR1 is MNHEY and CDR2 is SVGAGI. V was clipped by 4 bases and J by 1 base, with 8 bases between them. For the CDR3, the DNA is TGTGCCAGCAGTTGGGGGGGGTCCTATAATTCACCCCTCCACTTT. Translating gives CASSWGGSYNSPLHF.

This chain uses TRBV2 with TRBJ1-1, with D unclear. Trimming stripped 6 bases from V and 1 base from J, with 9 bases between. The V gene's germline CDR1 is SNHLY and CDR2 FYNNEI. The CDR3 sequence is 13 residues long. Here the CDR3 reads CASREERNTEAFF. The CDR3 DNA sequence: TGTGCCAGCAGGGAGGAGCGGAACACTGAAGCTTTCTTT.

To note about this clone: Different DNA sequences within this sample yield the same CDR3. This chain links TRBV5-1 with TRBJ1-2; 8 bases map to TRBD1. Germline V gene data show CDR1 as SGHRS and CDR2 as YFSETQ. The CDR3 length is 15 residues. V shed 4 bases and J 0 bases; nucleotides not matched to a gene: 5. CDR3 sequence: CASSLDRVANYGYTF. CDR3 bases: TGCGCCAGCAGCCTGGACAGGGTGGCTAACTATGGCTACACCTTC.

To note about this clone: Likely a read error: the CDR3 ends without its conserved phenylalanine or tryptophan. The limits of the CDR3 on the DNA are not certain, so only TCRdb's listed CDR3 is given. The chain links TRBV29-1 to TRBJ1-2. Including both end residues, the CDR3 is 12 amino acids long. Per germline, CDR1 SQVTM and CDR2 ANQGSEA. CDR3 amino acids: CSVADVGVPLLI.

The J gene is TRBJ2-7, the V gene TRBV13; 9 positions agree with TRBD1. The CDR3 totals 14 residues. The germline CDR1 and CDR2 sequences are PRHDT and FYEKMQ (reference sequence). V dropped 5 bases and J dropped 2; count of bases not matched to a gene: 4. The CDR3 coding sequence is TGTGCCAGCAGCCCGGGACAGGGCCCCTACGAGCAGTACTTC. It codes for CASSPGQGPYEQYF.

The gene calls are TRBV19 and TRBJ2-3, with a possible D match to TRBD2 (6 bases). Trimming pared 10 bases from V and 6 bases from J, leaving 17 bases between. The CDR3 consists of 13 residues. Germline loops: CDR1 LNHDA, CDR2 SQIVND (reference sequence). The CDR3: CATGGGARDTQYF. The CDR3 bases are TGTGCCACCGGAGGAGGGGCGAGGGATACGCAGTATTTT.

J is TRBJ1-1 and V is TRBV6-1; D is ambiguous. Per the germline V gene, CDR1 is MNHNS and CDR2 is SASEGT. The CDR3 loop spans 12 amino acids. Deletions cut 1 base from V and 7 bases from J, with 7 bases between. The CDR3 nucleotides are TGTGCCAGCAGTGAAGTTACGGTTGAAGCTTTCTTT. Its protein product is CASSEVTVEAFF.

The rearrangement links TRBV7-9 to TRBJ2-7, with 9 bases identical to TRBD1. The junction had 6 bases not matched to a gene; V was cut back by 10 bases and J by 5 bases. Looked up from germline, CDR1 is SEHNR and CDR2 is FQNEAQ (reference sequence). CDR3 length: 12 amino acids. The CDR3 DNA reads as TGTGCCATTCGACAGGGGGTCAACGAGCAGTACTTC. Translation gives CAIRQGVNEQYF.

The rearrangement joins TRBV25-1 to TRBJ1-3; the D gene is possibly TRBD1 (5 bases). The germline CDR1 and CDR2 sequences are MGHDK and SYGVNS. This CDR3 has 13 residues. The CDR3 DNA sequence: TGTGCGGTCGGGGGTGGCTCTGGAAACACCATATATTTT. Its translation is CAVGGGSGNTIYF.

The chain has TRBV19 and TRBJ1-2, with TRBD1 matching 8 bases. The V gene end was trimmed by 2 bases and the J gene end by 8 bases; junction bases not matched to a gene: 4. This CDR3 contains 13 residues. Germline-derived CDR1 and CDR2 are LNHDA and SQIVND (reference sequence). CDR3 nucleotide sequence: TGTGCCAGTAGTATACCCAGGGGGCTCGGCTACACCTTC. Protein: CASSIPRGLGYTF.

The chain combines TRBV7-8 with TRBJ2-5, with TRBD2 matching 9 bases. The CDR3 extends over 18 amino acids. Germline V gives CDR1 SGHVS, CDR2 FQNEAQ. The ends lost 5 bases at V and 2 bases at J; junction bases unmatched: 15. CDR3 in amino acids: CASSHPIRTSADQETQYF. In DNA, the CDR3 is TGTGCCAGCAGCCACCCAATCAGGACTAGCGCCGATCAAGAGACCCAGTACTTC. Full variable domain (remainder filled in from reference TRBV7-8 and TRBJ2-5): GAGVSQSPRYKVAKRGQDVALRCDPISGHVSLFWYQQALGQGPEFLTYFQNEAQLDKSGLPSDRFFAERPEGSVSTLKIQRTQQEDSAVYLCASSHPIRTSADQETQYFGPGTRLLVL.

This clone was detected only once. V is TRBV6-1 and J is TRBJ2-7; 9 nucleotides match TRBD2. The CDR3 covers 15 residues. Trimming at V came to 2 bases and at J to 1 base, leaving 3 bases not matched to a gene. Germline values: CDR1 MNHNS, CDR2 SASEGT. CDR3 coding DNA: TGTGCCAGCAGTGAACGAGCGGGGGGTTCCTACGAGCAGTACTTC. Protein sequence: CASSERAGGSYEQYF.

This clone was observed once. The chain carries TRBV5-8 and TRBJ2-7; D is unclear. The V gene lost 6 bases and the J gene lost 2 bases, with 9 bases spanning the gap. This CDR3 spans 12 amino acids. Germline V gene data show CDR1 as SGHTS and CDR2 as YDEGEE. Written as DNA, the CDR3 is TGTGCCAGCAAGTCCCCGGCCTACGAGCAGTACTTC. Protein: CASKSPAYEQYF.

This clone was counted between two and nine times. This chain links TRBV19 with TRBJ2-2; possibly TRBD1 for D (6 bases). CDR1 and CDR2 (germline): LNHDA, SQIVND (reference sequence). The V and J ends lost 8 bases and 7 bases respectively, with 11 bases between them. The CDR3 loop spans 12 amino acids. Written as DNA, the CDR3 is TGTGCCAGTCACAGGGATGGCGGGGAGCTGTTTTTT. As protein: CASHRDGGELFF.

The J gene is TRBJ2-2, the V gene TRBV7-8; 7 bases fit TRBD2. With V trimmed by 5 bases and J by 2 bases, 11 bases remained unmatched. This CDR3 comprises 17 residues. The V gene's germline CDR1 is SGHVS and CDR2 FQNEAQ. DNA of the CDR3: TGTGCCAGCAGCCTTTGGGTGCGGGGGAGTAACACCGGGGAGCTGTTTTTT. It yields the protein CASSLWVRGSNTGELFF.

The genes are TRBV7-9 and TRBJ1-2, with unresolved D. With 7 bases removed from V and 6 bases from J, the gap between germline ends came to 15 bases. The germline V gene encodes CDR1 SEHNR and CDR2 FQNEAQ (reference sequence). CDR3 size: 13 residues. CDR3 loop: CASTAPRDDGYTF. The CDR3 nucleotides are TGTGCCAGCACCGCACCCCGGGATGATGGCTACACCTTC.

The chain carries TRBV18 and TRBJ2-1, with D possibly TRBD2 on 6 matching bases. Germline loops: CDR1 KGHSH, CDR2 LQKENI. This CDR3 is 14 amino acids long. V was shortened by 4 bases and J by 5 bases, with 12 bases between the two germline ends. The CDR3 region is CASSQGLLDNEQFF. CDR3 nucleotide sequence: TGTGCCAGCTCACAAGGACTACTAGACAATGAGCAGTTCTTC.

The chain recombines TRBV15 with TRBJ2-5, with 7 bases that match TRBD1. The CDR3 length is 13 residues. CDR1 and CDR2 (germline): LNHNV, YYDKDF (reference sequence). Unmatched junction bases numbered 4, after V lost 4 bases and J lost 5 bases. Here the CDR3 reads CATSTRDSETQYF. The CDR3 nucleotides are TGTGCCACCAGCACTAGGGACAGCGAGACCCAGTACTTC.

The chain is built from TRBV7-9 and TRBJ1-6, with 7 bases aligning to TRBD1. CDR3 length equals 15 residues. V trimming: 7 bases; J trimming: 8 bases; junction bases outside the gene matches: 11. Germline values: CDR1 SEHNR, CDR2 FQNEAQ (reference sequence). The CDR3 region has the DNA TGTGCCAGCAAGTCCGGAGACAGGGTTTATTCACCCCTCCACTTT. This gives the protein CASKSGDRVYSPLHF.

This chain links TRBV7-9 with TRBJ1-2; D unclear. V was shortened by 4 bases and J by 4 bases, with 16 bases between the two germline ends. This CDR3 comprises 15 residues. Germline V gives CDR1 SEHNR, CDR2 FQNEAQ (reference sequence). The CDR3 is CASSSTRQLAYGYTF. In DNA form, the CDR3 reads TGTGCCAGCAGCTCCACGCGGCAGCTAGCCTATGGCTACACCTTC. Together with reference TRBV7-9 and TRBJ1-2, the CDR3 gives the full variable domain: DTGVSQNPRHKITKRGQNVTFRCDPISEHNRLYWYRQTLGQGPEFLTYFQNEAQLEKSRLLSDRFSAERPKGSFSTLEIQRTEQGDSAMYLCASSSTRQLAYGYTFGSGTRLTVV.

The chain uses TRBV7-2 and TRBJ2-5, with TRBD2 matching 7 bases. V lost 5 bases, J lost 4 bases, and 4 bases stayed unmatched. The germline V gene has CDR1 SGHTA and CDR2 FQGNSA. This CDR3 has 13 amino acids. The CDR3 loop reads CASSLQRGETQYF. CDR3 DNA sequence: TGTGCCAGCAGCCTCCAGCGGGGAGAGACCCAGTACTTC.

The chain is built from TRBV7-2 and TRBJ2-7; 13 positions match TRBD2. After removal of 3 bases from V and 0 bases from J, the junction contained 2 bases not matched to a gene. Germline lookup yields CDR1 SGHTA and CDR2 FQGNSA. The CDR3 totals 16 residues. CDR3 bases: TGTGCCAGCAGCTTCACTAGCGGGGGGGACTCCTACGAGCAGTACTTC. Translating it yields CASSFTSGGDSYEQYF. Full variable domain (outside the CDR3, taken from reference TRBV7-2 and TRBJ2-7): GAGVSQSPSNKVTEKGKDVELRCDPISGHTALYWYRQSLGQGLEFLIYFQGNSAPDKSGLPSDRFSAERTGGSVSTLTIQRTQQEDSAVYLCASSFTSGGDSYEQYFGPGTRLTVT.

J is TRBJ1-5 and V is TRBV19; D may be TRBD1 (5 bases). The CDR3 runs 16 residues. Trimming cost V 8 bases and J 5 bases, with 22 bases left between them. The germline CDR1 and CDR2 sequences are LNHDA and SQIVND (reference sequence). The DNA for the CDR3 is TGTGCCAGTGATTCCTCGTGGGGCTTCAGGGATCAGCCCCAGCATTTT. Its translation: CASDSSWGFRDQPQHF. The whole variable domain, filled in from reference TRBV19 and TRBJ1-5, reads DGGITQSPKYLFRKEGQNVTLSCEQNLNHDAMYWYRQDPGQGLRLIYYSQIVNDFQKGDIAEGYSVSREKKESFPLTVTSAQKNPTAFYLCASDSSWGFRDQPQHFGDGTRLSIL.

The chain joins TRBV2 to TRBJ2-2; a possible D gene is TRBD2 (5 bases). Trimming cost V 4 bases and J 6 bases, with 6 bases left between them. The length of the CDR3 is 12 residues. The germline CDR1 and CDR2 sequences are SNHLY and FYNNEI. CDR3 in amino acids: CASSVGAGELFF. In nucleotides, the CDR3 is TGTGCCAGCAGTGTCGGGGCCGGGGAGCTGTTTTTT.

The CDR3: CASSPRGQGFNSPLHF. The CDR3, as DNA: TGTGCCAGCAGCCCCCGTGGACAGGGTTTTAATTCACCCCTCCACTTT. This chain uses TRBV11-2 with TRBJ1-6; 8 bases fit TRBD1. There are 16 residues in the CDR3. V was pared by 5 bases and J by 6 bases, with 9 bases of the junction left unmatched. The germline CDR1 and CDR2 sequences are SGHAT and FQNNGV.

Written as DNA, the CDR3 is TGCGCCAGCAGCTTAGAGGTCACGGACTTCTACGAGCAGTACTTC. The encoded protein is CASSLEVTDFYEQYF. The chain is built from TRBV5-1 and TRBJ2-7; the D gene is possibly TRBD2 (5 bases). In germline, CDR1 is SGHRS, CDR2 YFSETQ. This CDR3 has 15 residues. Trimming shortened V by 2 bases and J by 3 bases, and 15 bases separated the two germline ends.

The chain carries TRBV29-1 and TRBJ1-4; the D gene is possibly TRBD1 (6 bases). The length of the CDR3 is 14 residues. V lost 6 bases and J lost 4, with 15 bases in between. In germline, CDR1 is SQVTM, CDR2 ANQGSEA. CDR3 coding DNA: TGCAGCGTGGATAGGGACATAGATAATGAAAAACTGTTTTTT. Translated: CSVDRDIDNEKLFF.

This sequence joins TRBV5-1 and TRBJ1-1; D uncertain. CDR3 size: 14 residues. CDR1 is SGHRS and CDR2 is YFSETQ in the germline V gene. V gave up 0 bases and J gave up 4 bases, with 10 bases separating them. The DNA for the CDR3 is TGCGCCAGCAGCTTGGGGGAGGGAGGCACTGAAGCTTTCTTT. It is translated as CASSLGEGGTEAFF. Drawing the rest from reference TRBV5-1 and TRBJ1-1, the complete variable domain is KAGVTQTPRYLIKTRGQQVTLSCSPISGHRSVSWYQQTPGQGLQFLFEYFSETQRNKGNFPGRFSGRQFSNSRSEMNVSTLELGDSALYLCASSLGEGGTEAFFGQGTRLTVV.

CDR3 DNA: TGTGCCAGCATTAATCCCGGGACTGGGAACACTGAAGCTTTCTTT. This codes for CASINPGTGNTEAFF. This sequence joins TRBV28 and TRBJ1-1; TRBD1 might be the D (5 bases). The CDR3 consists of 15 residues. CDR1 MDHEN and CDR2 SYDVKM come from the germline V gene. Trimming took off 7 bases at V and 1 base at J, with 16 bases between the two ends.